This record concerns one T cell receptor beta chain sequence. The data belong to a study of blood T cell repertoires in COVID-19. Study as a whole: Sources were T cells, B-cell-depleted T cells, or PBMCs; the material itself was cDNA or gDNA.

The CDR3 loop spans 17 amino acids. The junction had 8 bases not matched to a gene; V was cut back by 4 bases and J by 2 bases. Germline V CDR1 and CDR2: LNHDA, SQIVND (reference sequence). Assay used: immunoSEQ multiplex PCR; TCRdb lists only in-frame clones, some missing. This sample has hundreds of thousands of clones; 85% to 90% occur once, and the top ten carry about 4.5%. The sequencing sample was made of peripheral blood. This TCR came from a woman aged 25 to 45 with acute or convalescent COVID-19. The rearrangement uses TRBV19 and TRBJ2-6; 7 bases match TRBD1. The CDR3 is CASSRGTVSTGANVLTF. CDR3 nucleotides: TGTGCCAGTAGTAGAGGGACAGTATCGACTGGGGCCAACGTCCTGACTTTC.